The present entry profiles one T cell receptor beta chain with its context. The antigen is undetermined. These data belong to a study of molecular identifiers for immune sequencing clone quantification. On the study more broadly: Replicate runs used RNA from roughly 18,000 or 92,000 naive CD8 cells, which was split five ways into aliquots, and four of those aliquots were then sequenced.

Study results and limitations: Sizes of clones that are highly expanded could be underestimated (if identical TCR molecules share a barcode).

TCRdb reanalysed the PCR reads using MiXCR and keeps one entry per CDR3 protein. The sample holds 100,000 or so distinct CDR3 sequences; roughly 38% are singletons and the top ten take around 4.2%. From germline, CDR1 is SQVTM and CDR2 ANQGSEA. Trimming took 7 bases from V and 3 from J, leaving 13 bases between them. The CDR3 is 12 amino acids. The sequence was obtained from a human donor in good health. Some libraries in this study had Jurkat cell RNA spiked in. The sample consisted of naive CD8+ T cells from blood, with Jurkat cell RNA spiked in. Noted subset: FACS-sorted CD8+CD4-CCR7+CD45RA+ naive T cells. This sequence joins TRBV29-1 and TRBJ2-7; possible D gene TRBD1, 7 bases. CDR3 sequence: CSGGDSIYEQYF. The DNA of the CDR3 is TGCAGCGGGGGGGACAGCATCTACGAGCAGTACTTC.